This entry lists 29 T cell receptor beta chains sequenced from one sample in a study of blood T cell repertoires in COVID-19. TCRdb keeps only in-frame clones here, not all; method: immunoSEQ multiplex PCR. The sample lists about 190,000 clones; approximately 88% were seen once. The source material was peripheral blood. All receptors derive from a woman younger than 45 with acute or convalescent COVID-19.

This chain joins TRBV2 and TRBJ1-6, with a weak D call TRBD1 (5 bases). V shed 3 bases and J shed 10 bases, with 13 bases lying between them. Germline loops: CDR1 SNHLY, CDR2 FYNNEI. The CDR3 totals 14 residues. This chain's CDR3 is CASSELPGQSPLHF. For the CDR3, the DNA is TGTGCCAGCAGTGAGCTGCCAGGGCAATCACCCCTCCACTTT.

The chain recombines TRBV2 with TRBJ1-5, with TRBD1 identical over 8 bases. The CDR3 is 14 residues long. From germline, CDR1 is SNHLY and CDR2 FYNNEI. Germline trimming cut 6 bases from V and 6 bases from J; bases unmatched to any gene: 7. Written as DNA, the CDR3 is TGTGCCAGCAGCGACAGGGGCAAAGGTCAGCCCCAGCATTTT. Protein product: CASSDRGKGQPQHF.

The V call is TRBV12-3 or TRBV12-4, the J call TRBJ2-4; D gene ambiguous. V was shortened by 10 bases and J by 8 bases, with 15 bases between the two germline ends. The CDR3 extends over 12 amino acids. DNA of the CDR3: TGTGCCATCTCCCCGTTCGGAGACATTCAGTACTTC. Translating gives CAISPFGDIQYF.

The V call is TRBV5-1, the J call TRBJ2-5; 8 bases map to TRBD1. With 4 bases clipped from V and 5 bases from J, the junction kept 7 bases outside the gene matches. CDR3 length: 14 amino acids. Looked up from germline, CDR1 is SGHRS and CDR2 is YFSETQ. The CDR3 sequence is CASSSSRGRETQYF. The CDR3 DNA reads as TGCGCCAGCAGCAGCTCCAGGGGGCGCGAGACCCAGTACTTC.

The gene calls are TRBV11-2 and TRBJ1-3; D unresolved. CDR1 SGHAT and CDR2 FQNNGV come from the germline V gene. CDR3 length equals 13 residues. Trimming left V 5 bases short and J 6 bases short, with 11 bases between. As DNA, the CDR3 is TGTGCCAGCAGCGGAACAGTGAAAAACACCATATATTTT. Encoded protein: CASSGTVKNTIYF.

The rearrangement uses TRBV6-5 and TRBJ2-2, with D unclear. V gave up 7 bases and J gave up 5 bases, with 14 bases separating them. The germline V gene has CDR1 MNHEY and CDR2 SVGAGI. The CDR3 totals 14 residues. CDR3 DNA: TGTGCCAGCATACGACACCTGGCGACCGGGGAGCTGTTTTTT. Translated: CASIRHLATGELFF.

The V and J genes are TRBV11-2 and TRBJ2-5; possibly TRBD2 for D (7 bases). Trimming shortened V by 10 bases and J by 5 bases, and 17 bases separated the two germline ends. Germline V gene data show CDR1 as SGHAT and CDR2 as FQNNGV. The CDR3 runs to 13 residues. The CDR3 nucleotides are TGTGCCACAGGGCGGGGGCCATTGGAGACCCAGTACTTC. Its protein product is CATGRGPLETQYF.

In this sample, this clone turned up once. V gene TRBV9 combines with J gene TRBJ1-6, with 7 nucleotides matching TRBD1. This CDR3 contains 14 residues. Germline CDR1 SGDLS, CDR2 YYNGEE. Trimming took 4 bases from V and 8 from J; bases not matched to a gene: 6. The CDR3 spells CASSPTGRDSPLHF. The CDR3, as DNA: TGTGCCAGCAGCCCGACAGGGCGGGATTCACCCCTCCACTTT. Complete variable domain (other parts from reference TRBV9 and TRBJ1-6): DSGVTQTPKHLITATGQRVTLRCSPRSGDLSVYWYQQSLDQGLQFLIQYYNGEERAKGNILERFSAQQFPDLHSELNLSSLELGDSALYFCASSPTGRDSPLHFGNGTRLTVT.

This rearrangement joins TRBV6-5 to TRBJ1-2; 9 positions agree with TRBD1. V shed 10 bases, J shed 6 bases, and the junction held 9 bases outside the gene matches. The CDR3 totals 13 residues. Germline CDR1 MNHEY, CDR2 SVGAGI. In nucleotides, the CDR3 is TGTGCCACACACAGGGGGCGGACTGATGGCTACACCTTC. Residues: CATHRGRTDGYTF.

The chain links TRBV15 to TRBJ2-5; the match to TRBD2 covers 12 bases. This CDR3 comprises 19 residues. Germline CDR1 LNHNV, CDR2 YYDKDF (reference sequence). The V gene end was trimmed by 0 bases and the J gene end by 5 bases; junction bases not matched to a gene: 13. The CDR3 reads CATSRDPLAGGPWGETQYF. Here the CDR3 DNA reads TGTGCCACCAGCAGAGATCCCCTAGCGGGAGGGCCTTGGGGGGAGACCCAGTACTTC. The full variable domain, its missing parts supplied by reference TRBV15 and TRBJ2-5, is DAMVIQNPRYQVTQFGKPVTLSCSQTLNHNVMYWYQQKSSQAPKLLFHYYDKDFNNEADTPDNFQSRRPNTSFCFLDIRSPGLGDTAMYLCATSRDPLAGGPWGETQYFGPGTRLLVL.

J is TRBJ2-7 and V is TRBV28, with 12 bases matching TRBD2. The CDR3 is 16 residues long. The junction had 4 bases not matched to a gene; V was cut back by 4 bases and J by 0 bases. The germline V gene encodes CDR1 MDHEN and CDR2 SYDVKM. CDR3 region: CASSSPSGRASYEQYF. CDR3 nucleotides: TGTGCCAGCAGTTCGCCTAGCGGGAGGGCCTCCTACGAGCAGTACTTC. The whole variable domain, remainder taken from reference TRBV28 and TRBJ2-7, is DVKVTQSSRYLVKRTGEKVFLECVQDMDHENMFWYRQDPGLGLRLIYFSYDVKMKEKGDIPEGYSVSREKKERFSLILESASTNQTSMYLCASSSPSGRASYEQYFGPGTRLTVT.

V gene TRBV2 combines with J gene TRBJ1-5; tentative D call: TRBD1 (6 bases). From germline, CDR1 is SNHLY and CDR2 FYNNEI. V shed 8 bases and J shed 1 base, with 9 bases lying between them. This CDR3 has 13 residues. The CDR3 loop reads CASCGQSNQPQHF. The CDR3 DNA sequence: TGTGCCAGCTGCGGACAGAGCAATCAGCCCCAGCATTTT.

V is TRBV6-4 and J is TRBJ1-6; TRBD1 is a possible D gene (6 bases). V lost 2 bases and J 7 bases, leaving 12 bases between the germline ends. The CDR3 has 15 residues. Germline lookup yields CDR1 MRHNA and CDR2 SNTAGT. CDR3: CASSDPRDTNSPLHF. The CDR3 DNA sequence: TGTGCCAGCAGTGACCCTAGGGACACAAATTCACCCCTCCACTTT.

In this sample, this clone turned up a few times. CDR3 loop: CASSFYPSGGQTGELFF. The DNA of the CDR3 is TGTGCCAGCAGTTTCTACCCCTCTGGCGGGCAAACCGGGGAGCTGTTTTTT. The chain uses TRBV28 and TRBJ2-2, with D tentatively TRBD2 (5 bases). Germline V gene sequence: CDR1 MDHEN, CDR2 SYDVKM. Between the trimmed V and J ends, which lost 3 bases and 5 bases, there was a span of 19 bases. The CDR3 is made up of 17 amino acids.

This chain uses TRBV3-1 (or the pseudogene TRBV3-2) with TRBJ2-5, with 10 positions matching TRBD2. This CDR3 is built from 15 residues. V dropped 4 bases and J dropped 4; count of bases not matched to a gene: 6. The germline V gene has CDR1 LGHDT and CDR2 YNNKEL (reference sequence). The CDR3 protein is CASSPIAGGRETQYF. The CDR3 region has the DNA TGTGCCAGCAGCCCTATAGCGGGAGGCCGAGAGACCCAGTACTTC.

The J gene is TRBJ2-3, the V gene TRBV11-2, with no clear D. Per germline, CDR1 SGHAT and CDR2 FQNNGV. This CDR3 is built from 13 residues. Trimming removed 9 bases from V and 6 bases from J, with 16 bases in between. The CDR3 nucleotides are TGTGCCAGTTCGATAGCTGCTAGGGATACGCAGTATTTT. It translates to CASSIAARDTQYF.

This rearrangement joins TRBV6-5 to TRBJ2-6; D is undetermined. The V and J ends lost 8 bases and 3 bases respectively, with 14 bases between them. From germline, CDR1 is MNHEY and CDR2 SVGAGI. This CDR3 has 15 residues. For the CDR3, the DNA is TGTGCCAGCCGAGACTTAAAGATTGGGGCCAACGTCCTGACTTTC. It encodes CASRDLKIGANVLTF.

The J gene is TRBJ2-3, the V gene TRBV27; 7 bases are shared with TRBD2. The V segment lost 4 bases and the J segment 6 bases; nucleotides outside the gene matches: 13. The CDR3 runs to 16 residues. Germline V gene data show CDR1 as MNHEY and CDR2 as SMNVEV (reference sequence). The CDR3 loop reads CASSSLTAAGMDTQYF. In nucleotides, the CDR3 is TGTGCCAGCAGTTCCCTAACCGCAGCGGGAATGGATACGCAGTATTTT.

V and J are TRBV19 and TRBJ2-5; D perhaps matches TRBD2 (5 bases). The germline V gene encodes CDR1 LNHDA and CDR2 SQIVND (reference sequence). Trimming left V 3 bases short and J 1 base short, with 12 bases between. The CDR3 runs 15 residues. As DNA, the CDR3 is TGTGCCAGTAGTATTGCTCCGGGATTCCAAGAGACCCAGTACTTC. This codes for CASSIAPGFQETQYF.

CDR3 sequence (DNA): TGTGCCACCAGTGAGAGCCCCGGGGAGCTGTTTTTT. Translation: CATSESPGELFF. The chain is built from TRBV24-1 and TRBJ2-2; D gene unclear. The V end lost 4 bases, the J end lost 6 bases, and 5 bases lay between the germline ends. This CDR3 region has 12 residues. CDR1 and CDR2 from the germline V gene are KGHDR and SFDVKD.

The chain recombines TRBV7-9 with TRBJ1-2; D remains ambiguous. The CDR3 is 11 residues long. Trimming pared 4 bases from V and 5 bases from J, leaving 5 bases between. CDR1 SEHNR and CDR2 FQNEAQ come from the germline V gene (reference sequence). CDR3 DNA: TGTGCCAGCAGCTCGGGGTATGGCTACACCTTC. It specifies CASSSGYGYTF.

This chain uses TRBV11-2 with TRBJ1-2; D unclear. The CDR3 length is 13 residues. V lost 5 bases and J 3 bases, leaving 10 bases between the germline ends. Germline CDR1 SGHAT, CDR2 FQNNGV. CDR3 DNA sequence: TGTGCCAGCAGCCGACAAGAAGACTATGGCTACACCTTC. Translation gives CASSRQEDYGYTF.

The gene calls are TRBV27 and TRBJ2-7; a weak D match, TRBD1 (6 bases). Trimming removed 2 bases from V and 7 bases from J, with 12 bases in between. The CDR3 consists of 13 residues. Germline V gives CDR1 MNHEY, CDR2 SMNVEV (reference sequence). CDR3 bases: TGTGCCAGCAGTTTAAAGGCCAGGGGTGAGCAGTACTTC. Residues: CASSLKARGEQYF.

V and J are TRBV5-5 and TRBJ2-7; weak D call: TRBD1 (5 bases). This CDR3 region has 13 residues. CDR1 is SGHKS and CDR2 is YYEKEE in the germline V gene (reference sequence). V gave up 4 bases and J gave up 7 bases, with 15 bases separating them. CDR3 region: CASSRQPGDEQYF. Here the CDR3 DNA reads TGTGCCAGCAGCCGACAGCCCGGCGATGAGCAGTACTTC.

CDR3 sequence: CASNRDHTGELFF. Written as DNA, the CDR3 is TGTGCCAGTAACAGGGACCACACCGGGGAGCTGTTTTTT. This chain uses TRBV7-2 with TRBJ2-2, with a weak D call TRBD1 (6 bases). The length of the CDR3 is 13 residues. The germline gives CDR1 SGHTA, CDR2 FQGNSA. V lost 9 bases to trimming and J lost 3 bases, with 11 bases between them.

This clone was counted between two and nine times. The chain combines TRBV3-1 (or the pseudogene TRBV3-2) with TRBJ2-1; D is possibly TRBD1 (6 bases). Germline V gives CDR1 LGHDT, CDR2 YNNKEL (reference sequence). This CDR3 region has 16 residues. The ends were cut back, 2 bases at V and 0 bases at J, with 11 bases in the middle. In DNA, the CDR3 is TGTGCCAGCAGCCAATCAAGGGGGAGCTCCTACAATGAGCAGTTCTTC. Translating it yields CASSQSRGSSYNEQFF.

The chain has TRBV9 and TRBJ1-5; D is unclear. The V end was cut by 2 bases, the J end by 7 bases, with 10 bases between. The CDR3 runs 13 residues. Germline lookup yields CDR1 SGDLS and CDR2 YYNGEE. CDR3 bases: TGTGCCAGCAGCGTCTCAGGAATACAGCCCCAGCATTTT. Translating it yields CASSVSGIQPQHF.

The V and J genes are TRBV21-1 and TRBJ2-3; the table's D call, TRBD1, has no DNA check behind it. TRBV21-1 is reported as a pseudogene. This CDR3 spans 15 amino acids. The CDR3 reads CASTLTGPFTDTQYF. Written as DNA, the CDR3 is TGTGCCAGCACTCTGACAGGTCCCTTCACAGATACGCAGTATTTT.

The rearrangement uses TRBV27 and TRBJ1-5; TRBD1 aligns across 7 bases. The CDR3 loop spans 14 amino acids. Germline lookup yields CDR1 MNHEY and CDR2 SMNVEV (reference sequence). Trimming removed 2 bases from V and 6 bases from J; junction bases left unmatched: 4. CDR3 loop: CASSLRGPSQPQHF. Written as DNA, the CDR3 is TGTGCCAGCAGTTTAAGGGGGCCGAGTCAGCCCCAGCATTTT.